Shown below are 15 T cell receptor beta chains from a single sample sequenced in a study of CD8+ T cells in alopecia areata. Treatment defined: oral pan-JAK inhibitor, 5-10 mg twice daily. Reverse transcription of extracted RNA yielded cDNA, which provided the sequencing template. Assay: immunoSEQ multiplex PCR; the TCRdb copy retains only in-frame clones and omits some. The sample comprises 200,000 to 250,000 clones, about 64% of which are singletons, and 4.2% rests with the top ten. Sequencing was performed on CD4+ T cells sorted from blood, taken at week 4, from a patient treated with tofacitinib. Source of these receptors: a human donor with alopecia areata.

The rearrangement joins TRBV9 to TRBJ2-6; no firm D call. The germline V gene has CDR1 SGDLS and CDR2 YYNGEE. There are 15 residues in the CDR3. V was cut by 0 bases and J by 4 bases, with 8 bases left in between. The CDR3 DNA sequence: TGTGCCAGCAGCGTAGTCCAGGCGGGGGCCAACGTCCTGACTTTC. Translating it yields CASSVVQAGANVLTF.

The chain uses TRBV4-2 and TRBJ2-7; a weak D match, TRBD1 (6 bases). Germline CDR1 is LGHNA and CDR2 is YNFKEQ. V was pared by 3 bases and J by 6 bases, with 15 bases between. This CDR3 is built from 14 residues. The CDR3: CASSQGWDIGEQYF. In nucleotides, the CDR3 is TGTGCCAGCAGCCAGGGGTGGGACATCGGCGAGCAGTACTTC.

J is TRBJ1-1 and V is TRBV7-9, with D possibly being TRBD1 (6 bases). This CDR3 comprises 14 residues. The V gene's germline CDR1 is SEHNR and CDR2 FQNEAQ (reference sequence). V lost 2 bases and J 1 base, leaving 8 bases between the germline ends. CDR3 protein: CASSLRTENTEAFF. The DNA for the CDR3 is TGTGCCAGCAGCTTAAGGACAGAGAACACTGAAGCTTTCTTT.

V is TRBV11-3 and J is TRBJ2-3; TRBD1 aligns across 10 bases. CDR1 and CDR2 (germline): SGHNT, YENEEA. Trimming at V came to 5 bases and at J to 7 bases, leaving 6 bases not matched to a gene. CDR3 length equals 14 residues. CDR3 nucleotides: TGTGCCAGCAGCCCCGGGACAGGGGCCCATACGCAGTATTTT. This gives the protein CASSPGTGAHTQYF.

This clone was observed a handful of times. The chain carries TRBV5-6 and TRBJ2-2; 8 bases align to TRBD2. Per the germline V gene, CDR1 is SGHDT and CDR2 is YYEEEE. Trimming cost V 0 bases and J 1 base; bases outside gene matches: 2. The CDR3 is 16 residues long. CDR3 sequence (DNA): TGTGCCAGCAGCTTGGGAGCGGGGGTGAACACCGGGGAGCTGTTTTTT. It yields the protein CASSLGAGVNTGELFF.

The chain combines TRBV25-1 with TRBJ2-7; D is possibly TRBD1 (6 bases). Deletions cut 3 bases from V and 2 bases from J, with 8 bases between. CDR1 MGHDK and CDR2 SYGVNS come from the germline V gene. The CDR3 is made up of 13 amino acids. For the CDR3, the DNA is TGTGCCAGCAGTGACGCAGGGGCCTACGAGCAGTACTTC. Translation: CASSDAGAYEQYF.

The V call is TRBV29-1, the J call TRBJ2-1, with D uncertain. The CDR3 has 14 residues. Germline CDR1 SQVTM, CDR2 ANQGSEA. Between the trimmed V and J ends, which lost 1 base and 6 bases, there was a span of 13 bases. CDR3 loop: CSVEGLVSPNEQFF. The DNA for the CDR3 is TGCAGCGTTGAAGGTTTGGTTAGTCCCAATGAGCAGTTCTTC.

In its sample, this clone was seen a few times. The chain carries TRBV19 and TRBJ2-5; TRBD2 matches at 8 bases. The germline V gene encodes CDR1 LNHDA and CDR2 SQIVND (reference sequence). V gave up 5 bases and J gave up 4 bases; unmatched junction bases: 9. The CDR3 sequence is 15 residues long. CDR3 bases: TGTGCCAGTAGTCCGCAAGCGGGGGAGAGAGAGACCCAGTACTTC. This sequence encodes CASSPQAGERETQYF. The full variable domain, completed using reference TRBV19 and TRBJ2-5, is DGGITQSPKYLFRKEGQNVTLSCEQNLNHDAMYWYRQDPGQGLRLIYYSQIVNDFQKGDIAEGYSVSREKKESFPLTVTSAQKNPTAFYLCASSPQAGERETQYFGPGTRLLVL.

The J gene is TRBJ2-1, the V gene TRBV7-2, with 7 nucleotides matching TRBD1. The V gene's germline CDR1 is SGHTA and CDR2 FQGNSA. Unmatched junction bases numbered 6, after V lost 5 bases and J lost 8 bases. CDR3 length equals 13 residues. The CDR3 here is CASSRNRGDEQFF. In DNA form, the CDR3 reads TGTGCCAGCAGCCGAAACAGGGGAGATGAGCAGTTCTTC.

This clone turned up a few times. CDR3 sequence (DNA): TGCGCCAGCAGCTTACAAGGGACAACTAACACTGAAGCTTTCTTT. Translation: CASSLQGTTNTEAFF. This rearrangement joins TRBV4-3 to TRBJ1-1; a weak D match, TRBD1 (6 bases). Trimming stripped 5 bases from V and 2 bases from J, with 15 bases between. This CDR3 has 15 residues. The germline V gene encodes CDR1 LGHNA and CDR2 YSLEER.

V usage is TRBV30 and J usage is TRBJ1-4; no clear D gene. CDR3 length equals 14 residues. Germline-derived CDR1 and CDR2 are GTSNPN and SVGIG (reference sequence). V lost 3 bases and J 1 base, leaving 9 bases between the germline ends. This CDR3 is CAWRRGGTNEKLFF. CDR3 DNA: TGTGCCTGGAGACGGGGAGGAACTAATGAAAAACTGTTTTTT.

This chain joins TRBV29-1 and TRBJ2-3; 9 nucleotides align to TRBD1. The CDR3 is 16 amino acids. The J segment lost 0 bases and the V segment lost 6 bases, leaving 10 bases of the junction unmatched. Germline V gene sequence: CDR1 SQVTM, CDR2 ANQGSEA. The CDR3 coding sequence is TGCAGCGTCGCAGGAGGTGACAGGGGGAGCACAGATACGCAGTATTTT. Amino acids: CSVAGGDRGSTDTQYF.

The chain uses TRBV25-1 and TRBJ2-5, with 11 bases fitting TRBD2. Germline trimming cut 5 bases from V and 4 bases from J; bases unmatched to any gene: 6. This CDR3 has 15 residues. CDR1 and CDR2 (germline): MGHDK, SYGVNS. The CDR3 bases are TGTGCCAGCAGTCTAGCGGGGGGCGGAGGAGAGACCCAGTACTTC. Protein product: CASSLAGGGGETQYF.

The chain joins TRBV5-1 to TRBJ2-7; 8 bases are a match to TRBD1. V was pared by 4 bases and J by 6 bases, with 9 bases of the junction left unmatched. Germline-derived CDR1 and CDR2 are SGHRS and YFSETQ. The CDR3 extends over 14 amino acids. CDR3 nucleotide sequence: TGCGCCAGCAGCCCCGGACAGGGATCGGGCGAGCAGTACTTC. It translates to CASSPGQGSGEQYF.

The gene calls are TRBV9 and TRBJ1-2, with D possibly being TRBD1 (5 bases). Per the germline V gene, CDR1 is SGDLS and CDR2 is YYNGEE. Trimming shortened V by 3 bases and J by 3 bases, and 9 bases separated the two germline ends. CDR3 length: 13 amino acids. The CDR3 DNA reads TGTGCCAGCAGCGCGCAGGGAGACTATGGCTACACCTTC. It specifies CASSAQGDYGYTF.